Below, 28 T cell receptor beta chains from the same sample are listed, as sequenced in a study of T cell repertoires in cytomegalovirus infection (dated by TCRdb to the late 2010s). The sequencer was an Illumina HiSeq 1500. The public reads were reanalyzed by TCRdb: fastp trimming at Q25, MiXCR alignment, in-frame beta chains only. A single entry per CDR3 protein holds the most common genes and DNA from its merged rows. Across this sample there are approximately 910,000 distinct CDR3 sequences, with roughly 30% seen only once. The ten most abundant clones make up roughly an eighth of the sample. No antigen has been identified for these receptors. This specimen's treatment or condition label, interpreted: in vitro stimulation with specific CMV peptide epitopes to enrich CMV-specific T cells. Sequenced here: cultured CD8+ T cells from PBMCs, sampled from culture after CMV antigen stimulation. These TCRs come from a human donor in good health (CMV status not recorded). Some clones in this sample may be carry-over from other donors' samples.

The chain carries TRBV6-2 or TRBV6-3 and TRBJ1-2; no reliable D call. Between the trimmed V and J ends, which lost 4 bases and 4 bases, there was a span of 13 bases. This CDR3 is 14 amino acids long. Germline V gene data show CDR1 as MNHEY and CDR2 as SVGEGT. CDR3 residues: CASSWGPSSYGYTF. For the CDR3, the DNA is TGTGCCAGCAGTTGGGGTCCAAGTTCCTATGGCTACACCTTC.

About this clonotype itself: One junction end disagrees with the germline gene, perhaps due to a read error. CDR3 residues: CASSSDQGWGNEQFF. Here the CDR3 DNA reads TGTGCTAGCAGCTCGGACCAGGGTTGGGGCAATGAGCAGTTCTTC. The chain is built from TRBV7-6 and TRBJ2-1; the D gene is possibly TRBD1 (5 bases). This CDR3 is built from 15 residues. The germline gives CDR1 SGHVS, CDR2 FNYEAQ. The complete variable domain, with remaining parts taken from reference TRBV7-6 and TRBJ2-1, reads GAGVSQSPRYKVTKRGQDVALRCDPISGHVSLYWYRQALGQGPEFLTYFNYEAQQDKSGLPNDRFSAERPEGSISTLTIQRTEQRDSAMYRCASSSDQGWGNEQFFGPGTRLTVL.

The chain links TRBV7-9 to TRBJ2-7; 7 nucleotides align to TRBD2. The CDR3 is 12 residues long. Germline-derived CDR1 and CDR2 are SEHNR and FQNEAQ (reference sequence). CDR3 protein: CTSSLSGREQYV. For the CDR3, the DNA is TGTACCAGCAGCTTGTCCGGGAGGGAGCAGTACGTC.

The V gene is TRBV27, the J gene TRBJ2-3, with TRBD1 identical over 7 bases. There are 16 residues in the CDR3. The V gene end was trimmed by 5 bases and the J gene end by 2 bases; junction bases not matched to a gene: 10. CDR1 and CDR2 (germline): MNHEY, SMNVEV (reference sequence). Here the CDR3 DNA reads TGTGCCAGCAGTCCCGGAAGGGGGCCCATCACAGATACGCAGTATTTT. Translating it yields CASSPGRGPITDTQYF.

This clonotype was counted a few times. The rearrangement links TRBV12-3 or TRBV12-4 to TRBJ2-3; D gene unclear. This CDR3 has 16 amino acids. The V gene lost 5 bases and the J gene lost 4 bases, with 19 bases spanning the gap. CDR3 protein: CASSLPGRSASDTQYF. In DNA form, the CDR3 reads TGTGCCAGCAGTCTACCGGGTCGGTCAGCTTCAGATACGCAGTATTTT.

This clonotype was seen a few times. In nucleotides, the CDR3 is TGTGCCAGCAGCTTACCGCAGGGGAACACTGAAGCTTTCTTT. Its protein product is CASSLPQGNTEAFF. The J gene is TRBJ1-1, the V gene TRBV7-9; D perhaps matches TRBD1 (5 bases). The CDR3 runs to 14 residues. Trimming cost V 2 bases and J 1 base, with 8 bases left between them. Germline lookup yields CDR1 SEHNR and CDR2 FQNEAQ (reference sequence).

The gene calls are TRBV28 and TRBJ1-1; a weak D match, TRBD1 (6 bases). Germline CDR1 reads MDHEN; CDR2 reads SYDVKM. CDR3 length: 12 residues. The V gene lost 7 bases and the J gene lost 6 bases, with 12 bases spanning the gap. CDR3 sequence: CASNRGAAEAFF. The CDR3 DNA follows: TGTGCCAGCAACCGGGGGGCCGCTGAAGCTTTCTTT.

The chain couples TRBV28 to TRBJ2-7; TRBD2 aligns across 9 bases. The J segment lost 3 bases and the V segment lost 11 bases, leaving 8 bases of the junction unmatched. This CDR3 region has 13 residues. Germline lookup yields CDR1 MDHEN and CDR2 SYDVKM. CDR3 residues: CAVGSGGHYEQYV. The CDR3 bases are TGTGCCGTTGGGAGCGGGGGGCACTACGAGCAGTACGTC.

The chain is built from TRBV14 and TRBJ2-6; 9 bases line up with TRBD1. V was clipped by 5 bases and J by 0 bases; unmatched bases: 8. CDR1 and CDR2 from the germline V gene are SGHDN and FVKESK. CDR3 size: 18 residues. CDR3 coding DNA: TGTGCCAGCAGCGGGAACAGGGGGCGCGTCTCTGGGGCCAACGTCCTGACTTTC. It codes for CASSGNRGRVSGANVLTF.

This clonotype was counted at least ten times. The rearrangement uses TRBV7-6 and TRBJ2-2; D might be TRBD1 (5 bases). The CDR3 sequence is 16 residues long. The V end was cut by 4 bases, the J end by 0 bases, with 12 bases between. The germline V gene encodes CDR1 SGHVS and CDR2 FNYEAQ. CDR3 nucleotides: TGTGCCAGCAGCTCGACAGCTACCACGAACACCGGGGAGCTGTTTTTT. Translated, it gives CASSSTATTNTGELFF.

The DNA of the CDR3 is TGCAGTGCTGTACAGGGGGCGCGGTACAATGAGCAGTTCTTC. Amino acid sequence: CSAVQGARYNEQFF. V gene TRBV20-1 combines with J gene TRBJ2-1, with 9 bases matching TRBD1. J gave up 4 bases and V 5 bases, and 6 bases lay outside the gene matches. The CDR3 runs 14 residues. Looked up from germline, CDR1 is DFQATT and CDR2 is SNEGSKA (reference sequence).

This clonotype was seen at least ten times. This rearrangement joins TRBV7-3 to TRBJ1-1, with unresolved D. Trimming stripped 6 bases from V and 7 bases from J, with 15 bases between. The CDR3 contains 13 residues. Germline V gives CDR1 SGHTA, CDR2 FQGTGA. The CDR3 spells CASSDESTVEAFF. CDR3 DNA sequence: TGTGCCAGCAGTGATGAAAGTACCGTTGAAGCTTTCTTT.

The V gene is TRBV12-5, the J gene TRBJ2-5, with 9 bases matching TRBD1. This CDR3 has 15 residues. V shed 7 bases and J 1 base; nucleotides not matched to a gene: 7. Germline loops: CDR1 LGHNT, CDR2 FRNRAP. CDR3 DNA sequence: TGTGCTAGTGCCAATCGACAGGGGGGCCAAGAGACCCAGTACTTC. Its translation is CASANRQGGQETQYF.

This clonotype was detected only once. V gene TRBV27 combines with J gene TRBJ1-4, with D possibly being TRBD1 (5 bases). From germline, CDR1 is MNHEY and CDR2 SMNVEV (reference sequence). Trimming left V 0 bases short and J 8 bases short, with 13 bases between. The length of the CDR3 is 15 residues. The CDR3 bases are TGTGCCAGCAGTTTATCGGGCGTTGGGACGGAAAAACTGTTTTTT. Protein sequence: CASSLSGVGTEKLFF.

This clonotype has a handful of counts. This chain joins TRBV12-3 or TRBV12-4 and TRBJ2-2; possible D gene TRBD2, 6 bases. Trimming left V 5 bases short and J 6 bases short, with 13 bases between. The CDR3 sequence is 14 residues long. CDR3 in DNA: TGTGCCAGCAGTCCTGGGGGGATGGCCGGGGAGCTGTTTTTT. Its translation is CASSPGGMAGELFF.

The rearrangement uses TRBV4-3 and TRBJ2-2, with a weak D call TRBD1 (6 bases). This CDR3 is 16 amino acids long. Germline CDR1 LGHNA, CDR2 YSLEER. Deletions cut 3 bases from V and 0 bases from J, with 11 bases between. The CDR3 loop reads CASSHYKGANTGELFF. Written as DNA, the CDR3 is TGCGCCAGCAGCCATTATAAGGGGGCGAACACCGGGGAGCTGTTTTTT.

This clonotype was picked up many times. The chain is built from TRBV7-8 and TRBJ1-1; no firm D call. The CDR3 spans 15 residues. CDR1 is SGHVS and CDR2 is FQNEAQ in the germline V gene. The V gene lost 4 bases and the J gene lost 4 bases, with 16 bases spanning the gap. The CDR3: CASSSIPISGTEAFF. For the CDR3, the DNA is TGTGCCAGCAGCTCCATTCCAATTTCGGGCACTGAAGCTTTCTTT.

There are a few counts of this clonotype. The chain is built from TRBV7-4 and TRBJ2-4, with D tentatively TRBD1 or TRBD2 (5 bases each). There are 15 residues in the CDR3. Trimming stripped 3 bases from V and 4 bases from J, with 13 bases between. The V gene's germline CDR1 is SGHVT and CDR2 SQSDAQ. The CDR3 sequence is CASSLAVWGKNIQYF. The CDR3 coding sequence is TGTGCCAGCAGCTTGGCAGTGTGGGGGAAAAACATTCAGTACTTC. Full variable domain (outside the CDR3, taken from reference TRBV7-4 and TRBJ2-4): GAGVSQSPRYKVAKRGRDVALRCDSISGHVTLYWYRQTLGQGSEVLTYSQSDAQRDKSGRPSGRFSAERPERSVSTLKIQRTEQGDSAVYLCASSLAVWGKNIQYFGAGTRLSVL.

The chain links TRBV27 to TRBJ1-1; D perhaps matches TRBD1 (5 bases). CDR1 and CDR2 (germline): MNHEY, SMNVEV (reference sequence). With 8 bases removed from V and 5 bases from J, the gap between germline ends came to 15 bases. The CDR3 spans 13 residues. CDR3 residues: CASGINQGTEAFF. The CDR3 region has the DNA TGTGCCAGCGGGATAAACCAGGGAACTGAAGCTTTCTTT.

This chain joins TRBV24-1 and TRBJ1-4; no reliable D call. Looked up from germline, CDR1 is KGHDR and CDR2 is SFDVKD. V lost 4 bases and J lost 8, with 16 bases in between. The CDR3 contains 15 residues. The chain's CDR3 is CATSDSRFVREKLFF. CDR3 DNA: TGTGCCACCAGTGACTCCAGGTTTGTGCGAGAAAAACTGTTTTTT.

This clonotype was recorded at least ten times. The chain couples TRBV7-9 to TRBJ2-1; 8 bases fit TRBD2. The V and J ends lost 5 bases and 14 bases, in that order; junction bases with no gene match: 8. This CDR3 comprises 12 residues. From germline, CDR1 is SEHNR and CDR2 FQNEAQ (reference sequence). DNA for the CDR3: TGTGCCAGCAGCCGGGGCGGGGGGCCAGAGTTCTTC. Amino acid sequence: CASSRGGGPEFF.

The genes are TRBV6-6 and TRBJ1-2, with TRBD1 matching over 9 bases. This CDR3 is built from 16 residues. V shed 9 bases and J 3 bases; nucleotides not matched to a gene: 14. Germline CDR1 MNHNY, CDR2 SVGAGI (reference sequence). The CDR3 protein is CASIKVQGDRDYGYTF. DNA of the CDR3: TGTGCCAGTATAAAGGTCCAGGGGGACAGGGACTATGGCTACACCTTC.

This clonotype was counted at least ten times. The chain has TRBV7-9 and TRBJ1-1, with no clear D. CDR1 and CDR2 (germline): SEHNR, FQNEAQ (reference sequence). Trimming removed 5 bases from V and 7 bases from J, with 11 bases in between. The CDR3 runs 12 residues. CDR3 loop: CASSIRTDEAFF. DNA of the CDR3: TGTGCCAGCAGCATTAGGACGGATGAAGCTTTCTTT.

The CDR3 is CASTLGGSFYNEQFF. The DNA for the CDR3 is TGTGCCAGCACCCTAGGGGGGAGCTTTTACAATGAGCAGTTCTTC. J is TRBJ2-1 and V is TRBV27; D is possibly TRBD1 or TRBD2 (6 bases each). The ends were cut back, 7 bases at V and 4 bases at J, with 17 bases in the middle. This CDR3 has 15 residues. The germline gives CDR1 MNHEY, CDR2 SMNVEV (reference sequence).

The chain carries TRBV27 and TRBJ1-2, with a weak D call TRBD1 (5 bases). V was shortened by 9 bases and J by 2 bases, with 10 bases between the two germline ends. This CDR3 contains 12 residues. The germline CDR1 and CDR2 sequences are MNHEY and SMNVEV (reference sequence). The CDR3 DNA follows: TGTGCCAGTGGTAACAGGAACTATGGCTACACCTTC. Its protein is CASGNRNYGYTF.

For this clonotype: Germline is not matched at one junction end, which may reflect a read error. The V gene is TRBV6-2 or TRBV6-3, the J gene TRBJ1-1; unclear D gene. The CDR3 contains 11 residues. In germline, CDR1 is MNHEY, CDR2 SVGEGT. The CDR3 loop is CANSLRTEAFF. The DNA for the CDR3 is TGTGCCAACAGTCTTCGGACTGAAGCTTTCTTT.

As DNA, the CDR3 is TGTGCCAGCAGCCAACCAGAGACAGGGATGAACACTGAAGCTTTCTTT. It is translated as CASSQPETGMNTEAFF. The V and J genes are TRBV3-1 and TRBJ1-1; 7 positions match TRBD1. This CDR3 spans 16 amino acids. The germline gives CDR1 LGHDT, CDR2 YNNKEL (reference sequence). V was pared by 2 bases and J by 0 bases, with 6 bases of the junction left unmatched.

The rearrangement links TRBV27 to TRBJ1-1; 11 bases align to TRBD1. This CDR3 spans 15 amino acids. Germline V gives CDR1 MNHEY, CDR2 SMNVEV (reference sequence). Trimming took 5 bases from V and 5 from J; bases not matched to a gene: 7. CDR3 protein: CASSAPGQGGTEAFF. The CDR3 coding sequence is TGTGCCAGCAGTGCTCCGGGACAGGGGGGGACTGAAGCTTTCTTT.